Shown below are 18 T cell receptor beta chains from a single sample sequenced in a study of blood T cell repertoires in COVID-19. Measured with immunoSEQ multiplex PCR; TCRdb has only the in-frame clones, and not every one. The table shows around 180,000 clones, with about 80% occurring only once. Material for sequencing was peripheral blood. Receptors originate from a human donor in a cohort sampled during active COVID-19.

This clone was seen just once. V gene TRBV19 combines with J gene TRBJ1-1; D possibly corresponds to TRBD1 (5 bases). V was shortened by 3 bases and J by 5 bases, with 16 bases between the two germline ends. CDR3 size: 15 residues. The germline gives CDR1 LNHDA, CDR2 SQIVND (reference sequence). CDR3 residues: CASSMPHAGRTEAFF. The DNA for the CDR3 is TGTGCCAGTAGTATGCCACATGCAGGGCGGACTGAAGCTTTCTTT.

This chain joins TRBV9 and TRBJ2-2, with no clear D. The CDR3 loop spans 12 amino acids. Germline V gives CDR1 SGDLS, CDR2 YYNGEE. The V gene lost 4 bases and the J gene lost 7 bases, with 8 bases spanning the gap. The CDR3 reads CASSLGGGELFF. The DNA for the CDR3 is TGTGCCAGCAGCCTCGGTGGCGGGGAGCTGTTTTTT.

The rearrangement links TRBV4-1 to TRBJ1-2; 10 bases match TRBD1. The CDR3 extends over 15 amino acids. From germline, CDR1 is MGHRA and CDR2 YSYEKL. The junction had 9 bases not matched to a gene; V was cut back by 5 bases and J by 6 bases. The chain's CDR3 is CASSDQGQGMDGYTF. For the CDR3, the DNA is TGCGCCAGCAGCGACCAGGGACAGGGGATGGATGGCTACACCTTC.

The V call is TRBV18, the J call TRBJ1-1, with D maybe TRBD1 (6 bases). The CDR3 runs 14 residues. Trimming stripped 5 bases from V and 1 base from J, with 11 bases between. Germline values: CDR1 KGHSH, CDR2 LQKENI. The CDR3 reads CASSVRGSNTEAFF. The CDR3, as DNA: TGTGCCAGCTCAGTAAGGGGGTCGAACACTGAAGCTTTCTTT.

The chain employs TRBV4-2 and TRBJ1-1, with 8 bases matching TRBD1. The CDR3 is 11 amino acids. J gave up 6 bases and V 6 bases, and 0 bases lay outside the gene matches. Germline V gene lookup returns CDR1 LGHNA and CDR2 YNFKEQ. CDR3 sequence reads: CASRQGAEAFF. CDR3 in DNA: TGTGCCAGCAGACAGGGGGCTGAAGCTTTCTTT.

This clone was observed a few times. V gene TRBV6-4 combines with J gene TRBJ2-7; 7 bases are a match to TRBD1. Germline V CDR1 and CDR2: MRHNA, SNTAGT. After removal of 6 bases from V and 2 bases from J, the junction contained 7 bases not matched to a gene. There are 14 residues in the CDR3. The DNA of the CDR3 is TGTGCCAGCAGACCGGGGACAGCAACCTACGAGCAGTACTTC. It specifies CASRPGTATYEQYF.

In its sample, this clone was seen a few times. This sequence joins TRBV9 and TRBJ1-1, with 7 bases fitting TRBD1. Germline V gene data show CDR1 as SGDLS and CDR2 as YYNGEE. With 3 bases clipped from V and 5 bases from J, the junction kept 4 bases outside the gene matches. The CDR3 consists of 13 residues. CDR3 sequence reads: CASSADRATEAFF. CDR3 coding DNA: TGTGCCAGCAGCGCTGACAGGGCGACTGAAGCTTTCTTT.

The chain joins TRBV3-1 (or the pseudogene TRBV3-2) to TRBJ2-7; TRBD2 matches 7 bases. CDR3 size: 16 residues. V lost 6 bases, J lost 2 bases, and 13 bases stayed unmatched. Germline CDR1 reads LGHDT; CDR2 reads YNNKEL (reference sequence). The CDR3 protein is CASSTRRTSPTYEQYF. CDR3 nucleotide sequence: TGTGCCAGCAGTACACGAAGGACTAGTCCAACCTACGAGCAGTACTTC.

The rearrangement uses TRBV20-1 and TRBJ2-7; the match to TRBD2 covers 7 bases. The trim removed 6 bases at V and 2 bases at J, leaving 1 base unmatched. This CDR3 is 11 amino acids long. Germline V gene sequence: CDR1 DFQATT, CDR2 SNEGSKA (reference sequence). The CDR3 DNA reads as TGCAGTGCCCGGGGGGCCTACGAGCAGTACTTC. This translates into CSARGAYEQYF.

For the CDR3, the DNA is TGCGCCAGCAGCCCCCGAGGGGGTGGCGGCTATGGCTACACCTTC. Translation: CASSPRGGGGYGYTF. The V and J genes are TRBV5-1 and TRBJ1-2; D possibly corresponds to TRBD1 (6 bases). Germline lookup yields CDR1 SGHRS and CDR2 YFSETQ. V was shortened by 4 bases and J by 4 bases, with 17 bases between the two germline ends. CDR3 length equals 15 residues.

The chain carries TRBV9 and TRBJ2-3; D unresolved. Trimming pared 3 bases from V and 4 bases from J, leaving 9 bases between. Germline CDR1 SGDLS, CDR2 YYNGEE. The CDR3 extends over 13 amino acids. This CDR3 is CASSASTADTQYF. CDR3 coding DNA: TGTGCCAGCAGCGCCTCTACTGCAGATACGCAGTATTTT.

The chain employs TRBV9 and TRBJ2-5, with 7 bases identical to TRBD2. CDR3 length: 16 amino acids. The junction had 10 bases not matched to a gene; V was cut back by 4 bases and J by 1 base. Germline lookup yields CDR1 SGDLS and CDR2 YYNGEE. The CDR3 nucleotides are TGTGCCAGCAGCTTCAGTGGGGACTACTTCCAAGAGACCCAGTACTTC. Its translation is CASSFSGDYFQETQYF.

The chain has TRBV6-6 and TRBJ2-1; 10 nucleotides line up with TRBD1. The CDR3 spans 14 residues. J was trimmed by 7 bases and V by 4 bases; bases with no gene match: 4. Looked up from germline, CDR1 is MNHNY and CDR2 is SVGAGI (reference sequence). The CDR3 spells CASSSRTGGNEQFF. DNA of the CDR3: TGTGCCAGCAGTTCTAGGACAGGGGGGAATGAGCAGTTCTTC.

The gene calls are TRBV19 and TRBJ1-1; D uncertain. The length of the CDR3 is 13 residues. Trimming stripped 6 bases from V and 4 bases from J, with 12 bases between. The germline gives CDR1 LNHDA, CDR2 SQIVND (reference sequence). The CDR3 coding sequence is TGTGCCAGTAGCGTCCTCCCGGGCACTGAAGCTTTCTTT. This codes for CASSVLPGTEAFF.

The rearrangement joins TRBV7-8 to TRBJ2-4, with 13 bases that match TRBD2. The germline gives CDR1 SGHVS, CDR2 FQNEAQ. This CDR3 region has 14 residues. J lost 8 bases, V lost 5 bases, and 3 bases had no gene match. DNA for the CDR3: TGTGCCAGCAGCACGGGACTAGCGGGGTACATTCAGTACTTC. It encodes CASSTGLAGYIQYF.

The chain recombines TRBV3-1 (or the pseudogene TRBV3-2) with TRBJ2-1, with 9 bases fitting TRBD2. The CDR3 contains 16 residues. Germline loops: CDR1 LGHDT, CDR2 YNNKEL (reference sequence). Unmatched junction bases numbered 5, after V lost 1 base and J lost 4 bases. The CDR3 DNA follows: TGTGCCAGCAGCCAAGGTACTAGCGGGTTGTACAATGAGCAGTTCTTC. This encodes CASSQGTSGLYNEQFF.

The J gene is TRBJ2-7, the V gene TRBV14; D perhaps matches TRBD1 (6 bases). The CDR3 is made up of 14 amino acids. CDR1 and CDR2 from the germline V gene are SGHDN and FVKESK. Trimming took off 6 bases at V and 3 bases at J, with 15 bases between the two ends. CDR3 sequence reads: CASSPTGSLYEQYF. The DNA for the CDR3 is TGTGCCAGCAGTCCTACAGGGTCCCTCTACGAGCAGTACTTC.

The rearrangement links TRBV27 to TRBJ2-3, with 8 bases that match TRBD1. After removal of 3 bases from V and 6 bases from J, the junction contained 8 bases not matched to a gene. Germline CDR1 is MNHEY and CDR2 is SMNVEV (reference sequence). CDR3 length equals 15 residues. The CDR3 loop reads CASSFGQGGFDTQYF. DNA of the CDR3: TGTGCCAGCAGTTTCGGACAGGGTGGTTTCGATACGCAGTATTTT.